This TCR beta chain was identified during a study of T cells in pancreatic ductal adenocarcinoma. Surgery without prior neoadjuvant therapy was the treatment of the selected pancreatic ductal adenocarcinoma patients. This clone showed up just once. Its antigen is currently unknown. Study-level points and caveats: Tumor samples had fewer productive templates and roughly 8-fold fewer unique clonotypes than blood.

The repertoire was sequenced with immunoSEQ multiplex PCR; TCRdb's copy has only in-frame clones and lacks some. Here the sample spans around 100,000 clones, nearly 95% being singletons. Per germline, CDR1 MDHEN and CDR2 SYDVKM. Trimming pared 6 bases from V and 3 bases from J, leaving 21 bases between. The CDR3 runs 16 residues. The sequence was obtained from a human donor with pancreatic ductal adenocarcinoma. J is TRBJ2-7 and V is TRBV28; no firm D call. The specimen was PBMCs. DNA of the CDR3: TGTGCCAGCAGCCCCATCGGGTACAACCCGGGCTACGAGCAGTACTTC. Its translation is CASSPIGYNPGYEQYF.